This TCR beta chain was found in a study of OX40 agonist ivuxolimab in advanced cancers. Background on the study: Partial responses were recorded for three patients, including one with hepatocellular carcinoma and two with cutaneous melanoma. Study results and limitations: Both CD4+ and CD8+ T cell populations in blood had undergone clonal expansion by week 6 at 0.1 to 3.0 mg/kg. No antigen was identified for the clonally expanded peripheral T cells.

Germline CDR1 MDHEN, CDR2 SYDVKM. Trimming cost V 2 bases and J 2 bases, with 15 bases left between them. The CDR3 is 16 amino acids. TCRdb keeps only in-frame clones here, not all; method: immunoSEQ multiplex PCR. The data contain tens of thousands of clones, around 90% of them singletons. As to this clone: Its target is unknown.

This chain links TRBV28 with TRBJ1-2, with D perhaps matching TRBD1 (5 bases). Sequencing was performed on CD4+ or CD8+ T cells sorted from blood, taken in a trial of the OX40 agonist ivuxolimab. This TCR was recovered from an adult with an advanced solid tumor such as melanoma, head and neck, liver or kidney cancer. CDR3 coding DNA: TGTGCCAGCAGTTTACTACATACCAGGGTGAACTATGGCTACACCTTC. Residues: CASSLLHTRVNYGYTF.